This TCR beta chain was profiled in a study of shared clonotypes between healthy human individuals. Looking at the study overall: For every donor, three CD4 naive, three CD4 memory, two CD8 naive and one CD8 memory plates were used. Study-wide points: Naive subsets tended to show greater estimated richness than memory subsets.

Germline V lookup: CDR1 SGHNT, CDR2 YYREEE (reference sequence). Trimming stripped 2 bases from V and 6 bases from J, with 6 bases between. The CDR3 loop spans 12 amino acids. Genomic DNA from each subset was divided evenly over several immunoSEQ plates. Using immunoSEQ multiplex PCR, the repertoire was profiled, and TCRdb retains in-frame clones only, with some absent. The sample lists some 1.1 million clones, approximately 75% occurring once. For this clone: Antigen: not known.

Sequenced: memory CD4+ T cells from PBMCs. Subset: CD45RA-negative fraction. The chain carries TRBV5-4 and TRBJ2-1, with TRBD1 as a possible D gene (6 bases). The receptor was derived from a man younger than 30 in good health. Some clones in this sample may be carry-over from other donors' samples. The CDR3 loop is CASSLQGNEQFF. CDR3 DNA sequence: TGTGCCAGCAGCTTACAGGGCAATGAGCAGTTCTTC.